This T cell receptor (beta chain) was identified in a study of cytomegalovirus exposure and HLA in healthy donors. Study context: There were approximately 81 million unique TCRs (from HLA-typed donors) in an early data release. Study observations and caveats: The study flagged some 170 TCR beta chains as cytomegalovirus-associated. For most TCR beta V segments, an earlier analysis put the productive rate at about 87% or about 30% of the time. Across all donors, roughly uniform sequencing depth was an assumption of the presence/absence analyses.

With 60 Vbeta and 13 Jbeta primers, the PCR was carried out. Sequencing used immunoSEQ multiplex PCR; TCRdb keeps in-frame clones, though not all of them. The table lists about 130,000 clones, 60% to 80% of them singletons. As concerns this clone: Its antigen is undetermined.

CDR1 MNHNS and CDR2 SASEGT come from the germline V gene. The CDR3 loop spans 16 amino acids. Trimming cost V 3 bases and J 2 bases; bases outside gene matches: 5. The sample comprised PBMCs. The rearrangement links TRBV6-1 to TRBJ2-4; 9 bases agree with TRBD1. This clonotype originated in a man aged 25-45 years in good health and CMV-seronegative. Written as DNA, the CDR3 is TGTGCCAGCAGTGAGGGACAGGGTTTGACCAAAAACATTCAGTACTTC. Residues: CASSEGQGLTKNIQYF.